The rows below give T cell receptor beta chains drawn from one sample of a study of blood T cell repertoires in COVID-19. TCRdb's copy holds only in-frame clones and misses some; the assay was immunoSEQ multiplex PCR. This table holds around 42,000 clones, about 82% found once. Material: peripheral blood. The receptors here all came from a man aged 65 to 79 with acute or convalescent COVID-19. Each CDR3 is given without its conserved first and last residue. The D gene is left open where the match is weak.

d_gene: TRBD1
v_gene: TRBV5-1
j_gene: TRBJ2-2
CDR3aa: ASSLRTGVGELF

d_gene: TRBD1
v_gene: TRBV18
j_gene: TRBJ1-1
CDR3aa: ASSGTGGTEAF

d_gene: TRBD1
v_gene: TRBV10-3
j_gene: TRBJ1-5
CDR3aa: AIGRTGEVQPQH

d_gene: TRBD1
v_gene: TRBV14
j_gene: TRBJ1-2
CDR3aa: ASSQGQGDGYGYT

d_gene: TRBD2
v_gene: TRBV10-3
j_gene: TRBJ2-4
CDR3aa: AISESAGEIQY

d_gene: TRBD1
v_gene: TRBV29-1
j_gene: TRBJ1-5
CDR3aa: SVETGGSNQPQH

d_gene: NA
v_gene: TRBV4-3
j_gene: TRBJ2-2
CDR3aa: ASSQARGTQHPGELF

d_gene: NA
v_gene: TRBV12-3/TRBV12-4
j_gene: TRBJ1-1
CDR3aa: ASGRTEAF

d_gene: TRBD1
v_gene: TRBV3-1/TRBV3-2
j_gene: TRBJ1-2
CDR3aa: ASSQPGQDYGYT

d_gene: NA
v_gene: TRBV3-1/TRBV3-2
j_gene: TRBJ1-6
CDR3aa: ASSQEVVRGASPLH

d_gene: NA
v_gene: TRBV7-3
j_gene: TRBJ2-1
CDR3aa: ASSLDGRNEQF

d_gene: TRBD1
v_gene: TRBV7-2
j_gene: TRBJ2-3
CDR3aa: ASSSWTGGTDTQY